This TCR beta chain originates from a study of blood T cell repertoires in COVID-19. Whole-study context: Samples representing acute and convalescent COVID-19 were sourced from the United States, Italy and Spain. Nucleic acid was either cDNA or gDNA, and it came from T cells, B-cell-depleted T cells, or PBMCs.

Original data processing: Amplifying reference gene primers gave estimates of nucleated cell counts. Repertoires were generated with immunoSEQ multiplex PCR, while TCRdb's copy carries only in-frame clones and drops some. V, J and clone size are those of that table, while D and trimming were read from the DNA. Found here are about 39,000 clones, more than 80% of them singletons; the top ten hold less than 4.5%. The germline V gene has CDR1 SGDLS and CDR2 YYNGEE. V was clipped by 0 bases and J by 0 bases, with 10 bases between them. The CDR3 consists of 15 residues. Sample: peripheral blood. The V gene is TRBV9, the J gene TRBJ2-7; TRBD2 might be the D (5 bases). This TCR was sampled from a man in his fifties or sixties with acute or convalescent COVID-19. In DNA form, the CDR3 reads TGTGCCAGCAGCGTAGGAAGGGAGAGCTCCTACGAGCAGTACTTC. Translating it yields CASSVGRESSYEQYF. Filled out from reference TRBV9 and TRBJ2-7, the complete variable domain reads DSGVTQTPKHLITATGQRVTLRCSPRSGDLSVYWYQQSLDQGLQFLIQYYNGEERAKGNILERFSAQQFPDLHSELNLSSLELGDSALYFCASSVGRESSYEQYFGPGTRLTVT.